Following are 17 T cell receptor beta chains from one sample sequenced in a study of early T cells in non-severe SARS-CoV-2 infection. TCRdb reprocessed the 5' RACE reads via MiXCR and lists one record per CDR3 protein. Found here are over 80,000 distinct CDR3 sequences, around 14% of them singletons; the top ten hold approximately 11%. The sample consisted of whole blood. The receptor set was obtained from an adult who was a healthcare worker with PCR-confirmed SARS-CoV-2 infection or an uninfected control (not recorded which).

The V and J genes are TRBV4-1 and TRBJ2-5; 8 bases line up with TRBD1. The CDR3 length is 16 residues. V shed 2 bases and J 5 bases; nucleotides not matched to a gene: 10. CDR1 MGHRA and CDR2 YSYEKL come from the germline V gene. CDR3 sequence: CASSQRSKDREETQYF. The CDR3 nucleotides read TGCGCCAGCAGCCAAAGAAGCAAGGACAGGGAGGAGACCCAGTACTTC.

This clonotype was counted between two and nine times. The chain is built from TRBV20-1 and TRBJ1-6; TRBD1 aligns across 9 bases. The CDR3 has 14 residues. Germline CDR1 and CDR2: DFQATT and SNEGSKA (reference sequence). J gave up 6 bases and V 6 bases, and 6 bases lay outside the gene matches. CDR3 region: CSALGDRVNSPLHF. The CDR3 region has the DNA TGCAGTGCCCTGGGGGACAGGGTTAATTCACCCCTCCACTTT.

This clonotype was seen a few times. The chain carries TRBV27 and TRBJ2-5; D not certain. This CDR3 region has 16 residues. Germline CDR1 reads MNHEY; CDR2 reads SMNVEV (reference sequence). Trimming took 6 bases from V and 2 from J, leaving 19 bases between them. The CDR3 protein is CASSQIIPIRQETQYF. In DNA, the CDR3 is TGTGCCAGCAGCCAGATTATCCCTATAAGACAAGAGACCCAGTACTTC.

The rearrangement joins TRBV6-1 to TRBJ2-5, with D possibly being TRBD2 (6 bases). CDR1 and CDR2 from the germline V gene are MNHNS and SASEGT. Trimming shortened V by 1 base and J by 12 bases, and 12 bases separated the two germline ends. The CDR3 is 12 residues long. CDR3 sequence (DNA): TGTGCCAGCAGTGAAGAGGAGGGGAGGAAGTACTTC. It specifies CASSEEEGRKYF.

This clonotype was found a few times. V usage is TRBV6-5 and J usage is TRBJ1-4; D might be TRBD1 (6 bases). The CDR3 covers 15 residues. Germline V gene data show CDR1 as MNHEY and CDR2 as SVGAGI. V gave up 6 bases and J gave up 0 bases, with 11 bases separating them. The CDR3 DNA reads as TGTGCCAGCAGGGTTAACAGGGCAACTAATGAAAAACTGTTTTTT. Residues: CASRVNRATNEKLFF.

The chain carries TRBV11-2 and TRBJ2-6, with TRBD1 as a possible D gene (6 bases). The CDR3 spans 17 residues. Per the germline V gene, CDR1 is SGHAT and CDR2 is FQNNGV. The V end lost 3 bases, the J end lost 4 bases, and 16 bases lay between the germline ends. CDR3 residues: CASSLYRVTSGANVLTF. CDR3 coding DNA: TGTGCCAGCAGCTTGTACAGGGTAACGTCCGGGGCCAACGTCCTGACTTTC.

This clonotype was observed a few times. The V call is TRBV7-3, the J call TRBJ2-5; 9 nucleotides line up with TRBD1. The trim removed 4 bases at V and 2 bases at J, leaving 5 bases unmatched. The length of the CDR3 is 15 residues. Germline CDR1 and CDR2: SGHTA and FQGTGA. This CDR3 reads CASSSQGTGQETQYF. The CDR3 DNA follows: TGTGCCAGCAGCTCCCAAGGGACAGGGCAAGAGACCCAGTACTTC.

This clonotype was observed a handful of times. The chain combines TRBV12-3 or TRBV12-4 with TRBJ2-3; D unresolved. V was clipped by 3 bases and J by 2 bases, with 12 bases between them. The CDR3 sequence is 15 residues long. For the CDR3, the DNA is TGTGCCAGCAGTTTTATAGGGATACTCACAGATACGCAGTATTTT. It yields the protein CASSFIGILTDTQYF.

This clonotype was counted at least ten times. The chain uses TRBV29-1 and TRBJ1-1; possibly TRBD1 for D (5 bases). CDR3 length: 13 amino acids. CDR1 is SQVTM, CDR2 ANQGSEA, per germline. Trimming took off 6 bases at V and 1 base at J, with 12 bases between the two ends. In nucleotides, the CDR3 is TGCAGCGTCCTGAAAGGGGCGAACACTGAAGCTTTCTTT. Its translation is CSVLKGANTEAFF.

The rearrangement links TRBV5-1 to TRBJ1-2, with TRBD1 matching over 9 bases. Trimming took 2 bases from V and 2 from J; bases not matched to a gene: 4. The germline V gene encodes CDR1 SGHRS and CDR2 YFSETQ. The CDR3 is 15 residues long. CDR3 coding DNA: TGCGCCAGCAGCTTAACAGGGGGCGGAAACTATGGCTACACCTTC. As protein: CASSLTGGGNYGYTF.

This clonotype came up many times. The CDR3 coding sequence is TGCAGTGCTAGAGATTATTGGGGCGAGCAGTACTTC. As protein: CSARDYWGEQYF. The chain is built from TRBV20-1 and TRBJ2-7; no reliable D call. Germline V gene sequence: CDR1 DFQATT, CDR2 SNEGSKA (reference sequence). The CDR3 sequence is 12 residues long. The V end was cut by 0 bases, the J end by 6 bases, with 9 bases between.

This clonotype was recorded a few times. V gene TRBV6-1 combines with J gene TRBJ1-3; D gene unclear. The CDR3 consists of 14 residues. V shed 6 bases and J shed 3 bases, with 12 bases lying between them. Per germline, CDR1 MNHNS and CDR2 SASEGT. CDR3 residues: CASRPNRGGNTIYF. As DNA, the CDR3 is TGTGCCAGCAGACCAAATCGGGGTGGAAACACCATATATTTT.

This clonotype was detected ten times or more. J is TRBJ1-4 and V is TRBV19; D is possibly TRBD1 (6 bases). CDR3 length: 13 residues. V was shortened by 8 bases and J by 8 bases, with 15 bases between the two germline ends. Germline-derived CDR1 and CDR2 are LNHDA and SQIVND (reference sequence). The CDR3 here is CASATGIREKLFF. The DNA for the CDR3 is TGTGCCAGTGCTACAGGGATTCGGGAAAAACTGTTTTTT.

This clonotype was counted between two and nine times. The chain is built from TRBV7-9 and TRBJ1-1; D not certain. The CDR3 runs to 13 residues. Looked up from germline, CDR1 is SEHNR and CDR2 is FQNEAQ (reference sequence). Trimming stripped 3 bases from V and 1 base from J, with 6 bases between. The CDR3 bases are TGTGCCAGCAGCTTTACAGAGAACACTGAAGCTTTCTTT. Protein product: CASSFTENTEAFF.

This chain connects TRBV7-8 to TRBJ1-3, with a possible D match to TRBD1 (5 bases). V was cut by 3 bases and J by 2 bases, with 8 bases left in between. From germline, CDR1 is SGHVS and CDR2 FQNEAQ. The CDR3 totals 14 residues. Written as DNA, the CDR3 is TGTGCCAGCAGCTTGTGGGGCCCTGGAAACACCATATATTTT. Translation: CASSLWGPGNTIYF.

At least ten counts were recorded for this clonotype. This chain links TRBV12-3 or TRBV12-4 with TRBJ1-6; D is unclear. V lost 4 bases to trimming and J lost 9 bases, with 13 bases between them. The CDR3 contains 14 residues. CDR3 bases: TGTGCCAGCAGTTCTAGAAGTTCACGTTCACCCCTCCACTTT. It yields the protein CASSSRSSRSPLHF.

This clonotype has more than one count but fewer than ten. This chain uses TRBV11-2 with TRBJ1-2; D gene unclear. The CDR3 is made up of 15 amino acids. The V end was cut by 1 base, the J end by 8 bases, with 17 bases between. CDR1 and CDR2 (germline): SGHAT, FQNNGV. The DNA for the CDR3 is TGTGCCAGCAGCTTAGCGCCAGGCTACGTCGGCGGCTACACCTTC. Translated, it gives CASSLAPGYVGGYTF.